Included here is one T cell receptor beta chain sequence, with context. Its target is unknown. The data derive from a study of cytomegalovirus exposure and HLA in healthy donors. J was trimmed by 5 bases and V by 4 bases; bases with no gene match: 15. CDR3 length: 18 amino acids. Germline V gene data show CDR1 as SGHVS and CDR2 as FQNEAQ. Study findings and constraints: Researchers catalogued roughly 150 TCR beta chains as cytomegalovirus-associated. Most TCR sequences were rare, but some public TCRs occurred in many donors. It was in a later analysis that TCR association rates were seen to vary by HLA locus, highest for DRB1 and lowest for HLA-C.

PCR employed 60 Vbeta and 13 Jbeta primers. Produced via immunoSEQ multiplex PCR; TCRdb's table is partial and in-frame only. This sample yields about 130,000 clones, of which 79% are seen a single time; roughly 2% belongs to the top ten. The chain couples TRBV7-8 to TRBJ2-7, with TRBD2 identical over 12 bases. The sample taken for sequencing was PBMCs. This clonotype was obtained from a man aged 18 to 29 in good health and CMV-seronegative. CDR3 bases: TGTGCCAGCAGCTCGCCGAAACTTACTAGCGGGAGGATCCACGAGCAGTACTTC. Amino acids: CASSSPKLTSGRIHEQYF.